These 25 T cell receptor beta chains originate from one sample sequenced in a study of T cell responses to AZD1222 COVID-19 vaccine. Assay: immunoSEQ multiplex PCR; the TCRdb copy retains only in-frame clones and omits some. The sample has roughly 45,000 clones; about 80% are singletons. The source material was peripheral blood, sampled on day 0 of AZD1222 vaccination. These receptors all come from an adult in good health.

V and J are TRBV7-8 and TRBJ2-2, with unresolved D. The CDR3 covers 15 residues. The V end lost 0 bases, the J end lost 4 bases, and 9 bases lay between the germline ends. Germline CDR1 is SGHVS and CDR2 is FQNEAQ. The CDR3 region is CASSLAWYGTGELFF. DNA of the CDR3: TGTGCCAGCAGCTTAGCGTGGTATGGCACCGGGGAGCTGTTTTTT.

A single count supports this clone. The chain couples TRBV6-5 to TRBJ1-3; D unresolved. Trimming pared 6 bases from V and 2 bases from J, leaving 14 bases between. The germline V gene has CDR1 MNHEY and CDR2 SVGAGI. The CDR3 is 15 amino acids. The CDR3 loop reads CASSLDTDPGNTIYF. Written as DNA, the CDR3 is TGTGCCAGCAGCCTTGACACTGACCCTGGAAACACCATATATTTT.

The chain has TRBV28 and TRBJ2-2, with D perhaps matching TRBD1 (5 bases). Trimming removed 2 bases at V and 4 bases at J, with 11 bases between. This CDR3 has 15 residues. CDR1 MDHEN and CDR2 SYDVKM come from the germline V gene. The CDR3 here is CASSLDARATGELFF. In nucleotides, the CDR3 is TGTGCCAGCAGTTTAGATGCCAGGGCCACCGGGGAGCTGTTTTTT.

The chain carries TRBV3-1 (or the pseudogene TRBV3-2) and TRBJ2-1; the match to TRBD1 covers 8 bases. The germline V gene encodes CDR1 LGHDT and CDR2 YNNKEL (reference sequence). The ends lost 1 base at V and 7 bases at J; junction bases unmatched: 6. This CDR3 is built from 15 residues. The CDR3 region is CASSQGPGGSNEQFF. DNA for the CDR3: TGTGCCAGCAGCCAAGGACCAGGGGGCTCTAATGAGCAGTTCTTC.

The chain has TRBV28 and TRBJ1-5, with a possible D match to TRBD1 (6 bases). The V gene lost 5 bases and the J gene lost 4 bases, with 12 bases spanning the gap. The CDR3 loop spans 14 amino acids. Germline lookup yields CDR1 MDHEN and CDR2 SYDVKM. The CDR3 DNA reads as TGTGCCAGCAGTCCTCAGACAGGTAATCAGCCCCAGCATTTT. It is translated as CASSPQTGNQPQHF.

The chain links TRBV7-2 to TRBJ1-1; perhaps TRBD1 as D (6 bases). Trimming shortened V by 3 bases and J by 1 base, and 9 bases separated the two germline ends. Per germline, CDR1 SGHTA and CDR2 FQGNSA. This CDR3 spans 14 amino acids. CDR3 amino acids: CASSLMTGNTEAFF. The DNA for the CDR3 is TGTGCCAGCAGCTTGATGACAGGGAACACTGAAGCTTTCTTT. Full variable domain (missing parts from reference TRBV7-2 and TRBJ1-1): GAGVSQSPSNKVTEKGKDVELRCDPISGHTALYWYRQSLGQGLEFLIYFQGNSAPDKSGLPSDRFSAERTGGSVSTLTIQRTQQEDSAVYLCASSLMTGNTEAFFGQGTRLTVV.

DNA of the CDR3: TGTGCCAGCACCATCAACATGAACACTGAAGCTTTCTTT. Residues: CASTINMNTEAFF. This chain links TRBV18 with TRBJ1-1; D is unclear. The CDR3 is 13 amino acids. V dropped 8 bases and J dropped 0 bases, with 10 bases sitting between them. From germline, CDR1 is KGHSH and CDR2 LQKENI. Full variable domain (rest looked up from reference TRBV18 and TRBJ1-1): NAGVMQNPRHLVRRRGQEARLRCSPMKGHSHVYWYRQLPEEGLKFMVYLQKENIIDESGMPKERFSAEFPKEGPSILRIQQVVRGDSAAYFCASTINMNTEAFFGQGTRLTVV.

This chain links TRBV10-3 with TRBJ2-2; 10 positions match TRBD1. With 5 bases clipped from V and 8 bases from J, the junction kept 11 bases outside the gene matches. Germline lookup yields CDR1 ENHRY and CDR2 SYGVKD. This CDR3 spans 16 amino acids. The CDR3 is CAISSRDRGAEGELFF. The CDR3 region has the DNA TGTGCCATCAGTTCTCGGGACAGGGGAGCGGAAGGGGAGCTGTTTTTT.

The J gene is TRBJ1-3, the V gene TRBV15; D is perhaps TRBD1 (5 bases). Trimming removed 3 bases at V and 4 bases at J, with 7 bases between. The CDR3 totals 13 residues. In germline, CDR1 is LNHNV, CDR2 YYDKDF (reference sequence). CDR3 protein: CATSSQGGNTIYF. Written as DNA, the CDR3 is TGTGCCACCAGCAGTCAGGGAGGAAACACCATATATTTT.

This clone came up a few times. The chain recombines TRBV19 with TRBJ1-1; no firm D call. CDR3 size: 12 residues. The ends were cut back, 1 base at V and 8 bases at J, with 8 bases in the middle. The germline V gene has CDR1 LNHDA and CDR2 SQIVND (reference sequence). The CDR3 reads CASSIAGREAFF. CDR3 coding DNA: TGTGCCAGTAGTATAGCTGGTAGGGAAGCTTTCTTT.

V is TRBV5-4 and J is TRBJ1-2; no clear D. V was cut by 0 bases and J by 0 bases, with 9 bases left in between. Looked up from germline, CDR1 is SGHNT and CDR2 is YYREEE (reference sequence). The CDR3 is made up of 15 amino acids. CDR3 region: CASSLVGRPNYGYTF. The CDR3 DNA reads TGTGCCAGCAGCTTGGTGGGGAGGCCTAACTATGGCTACACCTTC.

The CDR3 DNA follows: TGTGCCAGCAGCCAGACTAGCGGGGGGCAGTATTTT. This sequence encodes CASSQTSGGQYF. The J gene is TRBJ2-3, the V gene TRBV3-1 (or the pseudogene TRBV3-2); 12 nucleotides align to TRBD2. Germline assignment: CDR1 LGHDT and CDR2 YNNKEL (reference sequence). Losses at the gene ends were 3 bases for V and 11 bases for J; bases not matched to a gene: 0. The CDR3 has 12 residues.

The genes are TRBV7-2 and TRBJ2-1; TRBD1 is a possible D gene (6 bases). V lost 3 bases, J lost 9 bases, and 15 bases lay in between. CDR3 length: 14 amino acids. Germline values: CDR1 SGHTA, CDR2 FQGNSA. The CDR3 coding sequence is TGTGCCAGCAGCTTGGGCCACAGGGTCGTTGAGCAGTTCTTC. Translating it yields CASSLGHRVVEQFF. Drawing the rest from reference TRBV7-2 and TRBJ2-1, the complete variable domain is GAGVSQSPSNKVTEKGKDVELRCDPISGHTALYWYRQSLGQGLEFLIYFQGNSAPDKSGLPSDRFSAERTGGSVSTLTIQRTQQEDSAVYLCASSLGHRVVEQFFGPGTRLTVL.

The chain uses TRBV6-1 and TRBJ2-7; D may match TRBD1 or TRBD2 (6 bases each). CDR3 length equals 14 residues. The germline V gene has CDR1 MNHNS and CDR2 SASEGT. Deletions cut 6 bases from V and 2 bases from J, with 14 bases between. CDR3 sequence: CASSGDGGTYEQYV. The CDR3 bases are TGTGCCAGCAGCGGGGACGGGGGCACCTACGAGCAGTACGTC.

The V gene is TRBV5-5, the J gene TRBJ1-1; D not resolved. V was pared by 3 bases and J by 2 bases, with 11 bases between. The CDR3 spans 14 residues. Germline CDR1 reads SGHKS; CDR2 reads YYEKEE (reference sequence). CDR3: CASSSGGVNTEAFF. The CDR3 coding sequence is TGTGCCAGCAGCTCCGGCGGGGTAAACACTGAAGCTTTCTTT.

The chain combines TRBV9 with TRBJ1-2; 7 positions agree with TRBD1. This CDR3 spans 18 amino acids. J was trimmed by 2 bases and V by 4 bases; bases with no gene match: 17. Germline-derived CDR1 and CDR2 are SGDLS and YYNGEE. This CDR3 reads CASSLHPRLTGANYGYTF. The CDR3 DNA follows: TGTGCCAGCAGCCTACATCCGCGCCTCACAGGGGCAAACTATGGCTACACCTTC.

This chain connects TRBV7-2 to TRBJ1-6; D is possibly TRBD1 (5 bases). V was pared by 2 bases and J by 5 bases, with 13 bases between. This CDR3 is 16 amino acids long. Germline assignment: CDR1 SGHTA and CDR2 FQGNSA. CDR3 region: CASSLRRGENNSPLHF. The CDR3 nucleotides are TGTGCCAGCAGCTTAAGGAGGGGCGAAAATAATTCACCCCTCCACTTT.

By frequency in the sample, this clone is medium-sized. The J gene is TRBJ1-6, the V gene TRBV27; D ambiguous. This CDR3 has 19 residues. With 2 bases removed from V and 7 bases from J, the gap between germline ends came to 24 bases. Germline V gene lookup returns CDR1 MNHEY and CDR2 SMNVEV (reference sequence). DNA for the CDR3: TGTGCCAGCAGTTTAATCGGCTGGTCCGACTCCCCGGGAAATTCACCCCTCCACTTT. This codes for CASSLIGWSDSPGNSPLHF.

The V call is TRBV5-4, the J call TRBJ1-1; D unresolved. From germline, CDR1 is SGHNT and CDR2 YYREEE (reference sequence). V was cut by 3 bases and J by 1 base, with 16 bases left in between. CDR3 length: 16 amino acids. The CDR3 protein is CASSSGIREANTEAFF. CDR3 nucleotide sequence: TGTGCCAGCAGCTCCGGGATTCGGGAGGCGAACACTGAAGCTTTCTTT.

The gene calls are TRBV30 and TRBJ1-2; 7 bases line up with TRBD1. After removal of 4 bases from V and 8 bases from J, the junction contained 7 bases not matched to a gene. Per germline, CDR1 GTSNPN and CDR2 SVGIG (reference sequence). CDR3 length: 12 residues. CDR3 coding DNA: TGTGCCTGGAATGACAGGGTCTCAGGCTACACCTTC. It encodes CAWNDRVSGYTF.

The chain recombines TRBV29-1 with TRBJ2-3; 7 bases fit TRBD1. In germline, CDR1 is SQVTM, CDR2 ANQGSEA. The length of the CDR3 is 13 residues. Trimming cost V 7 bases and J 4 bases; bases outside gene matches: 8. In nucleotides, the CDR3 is TGCAGCGCTAAAGACAGGGCAGCAGATACGCAGTATTTT. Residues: CSAKDRAADTQYF.

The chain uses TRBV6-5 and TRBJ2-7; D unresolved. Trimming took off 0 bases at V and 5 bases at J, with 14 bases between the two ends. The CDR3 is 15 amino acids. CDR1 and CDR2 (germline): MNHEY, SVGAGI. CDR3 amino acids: CASSYSGLSVHEQYF. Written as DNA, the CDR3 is TGTGCCAGCAGTTACTCGGGGTTATCGGTCCACGAGCAGTACTTC.

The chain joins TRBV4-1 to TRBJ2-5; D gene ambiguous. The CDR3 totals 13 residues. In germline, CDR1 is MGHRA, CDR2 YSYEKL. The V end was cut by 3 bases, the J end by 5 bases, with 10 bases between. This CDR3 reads CASSQAMGETQYF. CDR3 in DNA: TGCGCCAGCAGCCAGGCGATGGGGGAGACCCAGTACTTC.

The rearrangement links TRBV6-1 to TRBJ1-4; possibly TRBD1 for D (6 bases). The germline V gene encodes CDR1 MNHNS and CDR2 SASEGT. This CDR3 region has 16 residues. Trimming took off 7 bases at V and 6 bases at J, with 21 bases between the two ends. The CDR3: CASNEAWGARYEKLFF. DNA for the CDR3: TGTGCCAGCAATGAGGCTTGGGGGGCTAGGTATGAAAAACTGTTTTTT.

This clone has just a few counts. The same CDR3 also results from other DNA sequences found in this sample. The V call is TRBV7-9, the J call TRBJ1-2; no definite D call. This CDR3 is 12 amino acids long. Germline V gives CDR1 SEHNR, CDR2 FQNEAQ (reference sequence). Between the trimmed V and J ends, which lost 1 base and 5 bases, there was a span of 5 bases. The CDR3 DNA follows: TGTGCCAGCAGCTTAGATAGTTATGGCTACACCTTC. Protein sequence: CASSLDSYGYTF.